The text below deals with one TCR beta chain. This specimen belongs to a study of T cell changes during pregnancy in multiple sclerosis. The CDR3 is 15 amino acids. Trimming left V 2 bases short and J 1 base short, with 10 bases between. The germline gives CDR1 SEHNR, CDR2 FQNEAQ (reference sequence). Generated by immunoSEQ multiplex PCR, the TCRdb table keeps only in-frame clones and is missing some. The sample holds over 45,000 clones, about 90% seen once. The chain joins TRBV7-9 to TRBJ2-3; D is undetermined. This sample comprised CD4+ T cells from peripheral blood mononuclear cells, obtained in the second trimester of pregnancy. The source is a female donor with multiple sclerosis, enrolled in a pregnancy study. For the CDR3, the DNA is TGTGCCAGCAGCTTAAAGATCCCGGGCACAGATACGCAGTATTTT. It translates to CASSLKIPGTDTQYF. Full variable domain (missing parts from reference TRBV7-9 and TRBJ2-3): DTGVSQNPRHKITKRGQNVTFRCDPISEHNRLYWYRQTLGQGPEFLTYFQNEAQLEKSRLLSDRFSAERPKGSFSTLEIQRTEQGDSAMYLCASSLKIPGTDTQYFGPGTRLTVL.